This TCR beta chain was captured by sequencing in a study of blood T cells in healthy people across ages. From germline, CDR1 is MDHEN and CDR2 SYDVKM. The CDR3 covers 18 residues. With a J-beta primer mix and a sample-barcoded 5' primer, a second PCR ran about 6 to 11 cycles. Via MiXCR, TCRdb re-called the 5' RACE reads, giving one row per CDR3 protein. Seen here are 750,000 to 850,000 distinct CDR3 sequences, around a quarter observed once, and the top ten hold 3.7%. This sample was also put to use in a study of T cells of mothers and their children.

V usage is TRBV28 and J usage is TRBJ2-5, with 8 bases aligning to TRBD1. The J call is in doubt because the DNA end fits TRBJ2-7 better. The clonotype originates from a boy aged 10-17 years in good health. The sample taken for sequencing was blood. DNA of the CDR3: TGTGCCAGCACCCCCTCCGTCGGTGGACAGGGTACATCCTACGAGCAGTACTTC. This sequence encodes CASTPSVGGQGTSYEQYF.